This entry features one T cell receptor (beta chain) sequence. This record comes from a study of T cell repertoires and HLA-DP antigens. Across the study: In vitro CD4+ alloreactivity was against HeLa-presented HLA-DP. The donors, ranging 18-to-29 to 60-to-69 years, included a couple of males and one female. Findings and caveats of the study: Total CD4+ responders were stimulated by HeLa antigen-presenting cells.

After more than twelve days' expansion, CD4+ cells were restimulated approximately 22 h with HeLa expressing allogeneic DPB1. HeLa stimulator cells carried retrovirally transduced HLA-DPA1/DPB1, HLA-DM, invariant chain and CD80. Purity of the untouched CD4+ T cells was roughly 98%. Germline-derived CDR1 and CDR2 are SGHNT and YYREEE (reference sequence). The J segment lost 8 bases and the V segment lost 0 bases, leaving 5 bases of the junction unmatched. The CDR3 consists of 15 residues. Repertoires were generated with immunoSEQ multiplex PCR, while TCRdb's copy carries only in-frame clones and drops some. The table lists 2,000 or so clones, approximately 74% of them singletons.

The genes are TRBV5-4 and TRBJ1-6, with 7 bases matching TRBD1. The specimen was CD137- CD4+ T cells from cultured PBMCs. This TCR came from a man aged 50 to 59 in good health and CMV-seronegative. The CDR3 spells CASSLGQGRDSPLHF. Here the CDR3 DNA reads TGTGCCAGCAGCTTGGGACAGGGTCGGGATTCACCCCTCCACTTT.